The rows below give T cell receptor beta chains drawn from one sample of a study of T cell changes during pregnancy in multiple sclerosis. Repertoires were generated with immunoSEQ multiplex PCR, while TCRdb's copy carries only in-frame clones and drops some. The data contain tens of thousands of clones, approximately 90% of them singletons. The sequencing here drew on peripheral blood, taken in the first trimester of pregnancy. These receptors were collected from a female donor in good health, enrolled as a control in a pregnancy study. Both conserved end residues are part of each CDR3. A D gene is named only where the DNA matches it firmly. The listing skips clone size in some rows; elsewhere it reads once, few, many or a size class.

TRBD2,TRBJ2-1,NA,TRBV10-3,TGTGCCATCGGGACTAGCGGGGGGGCCAATGAGCAGTTCTTC,CAIGTSGGANEQFF
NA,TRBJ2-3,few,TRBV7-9,TGCGGAGTTAGGGATACGCAGTATTTT,CGVRDTQYF
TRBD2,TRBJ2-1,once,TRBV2,TGTGCCAGCAGTCATCGATCCGGGACTAGCGGGGGCCCGGTCTACAATGAGCAGTTCTTC,CASSHRSGTSGGPVYNEQFF
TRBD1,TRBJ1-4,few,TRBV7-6,TGTGCCAGCAGCTTCAGATCCGGGACAGGGTATGAAAAACTGTTTTTT,CASSFRSGTGYEKLFF
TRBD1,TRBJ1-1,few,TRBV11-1,TGTGCCAGCAGCTTACGACAGGGTTTGAACACTGAAGCTTTCTTT,CASSLRQGLNTEAFF
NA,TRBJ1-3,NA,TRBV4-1,TGCGCCAGCAGCCAAGTGGAGGGGTGGGACACCATATATTTT,CASSQVEGWDTIYF
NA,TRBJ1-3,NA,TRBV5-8,TGTGCCAGCAGCTCCCGTGGGGGGTTGAACACCATATATTTT,CASSSRGGLNTIYF
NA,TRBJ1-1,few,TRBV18,TGTGCCAGCTCAGGGCCCACTGAAGCTTTCTTT,CASSGPTEAFF
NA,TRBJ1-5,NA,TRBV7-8,TGTGCCAGCAGCTTATGGGGGGAAAGCAATCAGCCCCAGCATTTT,CASSLWGESNQPQHF
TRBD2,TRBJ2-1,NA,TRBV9,TGTGCCAGCAGCGTAGGGGTGACTAGCGGGGGATACAATGAGCAGTTCTTC,CASSVGVTSGGYNEQFF
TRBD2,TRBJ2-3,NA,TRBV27,TGTGCCACCCTGGGGGGGGGCACAGATACGCAGTATTTT,CATLGGGTDTQYF
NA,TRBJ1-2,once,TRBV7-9,TGTGCCAGCAGCCCACAGGCAGGTGGGGACTATGGCTACACCTTC,CASSPQAGGDYGYTF
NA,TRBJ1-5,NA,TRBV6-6,TGTGCCAGCAGTTACCGGACGGAAGGGGGACAGCCCCAGCATTTT,CASSYRTEGGQPQHF
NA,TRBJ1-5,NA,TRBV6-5,TGTGCCAGCAGAACTAGACAGGGCAATCAGCCCCAGCATTTT,CASRTRQGNQPQHF
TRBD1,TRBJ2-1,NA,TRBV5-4,TGTGCCAGCAGCTTCCGGGACAGGGGGGTCAATGAGCAGTTCTTC,CASSFRDRGVNEQFF
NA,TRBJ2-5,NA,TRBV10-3,TGTGCCATCAAAGGGGGTAGGGGCGGAGAGACCCAGTACTTC,CAIKGGRGGETQYF
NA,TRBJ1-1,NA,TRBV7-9,TGTGCCAGCAGCTTACCGGAGATGAACACTGAAGCTTTCTTT,CASSLPEMNTEAFF
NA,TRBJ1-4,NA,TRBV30,TGTGCCTGGAGTGTACAGACAAAACTGTTTTTT,CAWSVQTKLFF
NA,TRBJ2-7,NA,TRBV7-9,TGTGCCAGCAGCTTAGAAAGTAGCGAGCAGTACTTC,CASSLESSEQYF
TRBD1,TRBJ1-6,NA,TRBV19,TGTGCCAGTAGTATCCCGGACAGGGAAATTTCACCCCTCCACTTT,CASSIPDREISPLHF
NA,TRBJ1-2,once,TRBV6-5,TGTGCCAGCAGCCGGTTCCCTCTTAACTATGGCTACACCTTC,CASSRFPLNYGYTF
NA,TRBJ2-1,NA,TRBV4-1,TGCGCCAGCAGCCAACCACGGGGGGCACATAAGAATGAGCAGTTCTTC,CASSQPRGAHKNEQFF
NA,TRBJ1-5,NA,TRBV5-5,TGTGCCAGCAGCGTTGACATTAGCAATCAGCCCCAGCATTTT,CASSVDISNQPQHF
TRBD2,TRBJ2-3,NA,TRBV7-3,TGTGCCAGCAGTTCACAGCGGGGGAGCACAGATACGCAGTATTTT,CASSSQRGSTDTQYF
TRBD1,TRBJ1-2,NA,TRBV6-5,TGTGCCAGTACAGGGGGCAGTTATGGCTACACCTTC,CASTGGSYGYTF
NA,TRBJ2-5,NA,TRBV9,TGTGCCAGCAGCGTCCGGGGGAGGGAGACCCAGTACTTC,CASSVRGRETQYF
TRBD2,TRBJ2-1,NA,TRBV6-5,TGTGCCAGCAGTTCTTCCCAGCGGGGGTACTACAATGAGCAGTTCTTC,CASSSSQRGYYNEQFF
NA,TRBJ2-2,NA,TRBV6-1,TGTGCCAGCAGTACAGAGAACACCGGGGAGCTGTTTTTT,CASSTENTGELFF
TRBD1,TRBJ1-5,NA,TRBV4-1,TGCGCCAGCAGCCCCGGACAGGGGTTGAATCAGCCCCAGCATTTT,CASSPGQGLNQPQHF
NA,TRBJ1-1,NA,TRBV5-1,TGCGCCAGCAGCTCCGGTTCTGAAGCTTTCTTT,CASSSGSEAFF
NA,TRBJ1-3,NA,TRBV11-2,TGTGCCAGCAGCGCCCCGGAATTGGACAGTGGAAACACCATATATTTT,CASSAPELDSGNTIYF
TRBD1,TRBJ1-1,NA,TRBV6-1,TGTGCCAGCAGCCAGACAGGGTCCAACACTGAAGCTTTCTTT,CASSQTGSNTEAFF
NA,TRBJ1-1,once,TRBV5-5,TGTGCCAGCAGCAAATCCTACACTGAAGCTTTCTTT,CASSKSYTEAFF
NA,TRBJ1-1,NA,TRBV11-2,TGTGCCAGCAGCCCAACTAGGGGGGGGGAAGCTTTCTTT,CASSPTRGGEAFF
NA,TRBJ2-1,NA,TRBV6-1,TGTGCCAGCAGTGAATCAGGGGTCGGGTACAATGAGCAGTTCTTC,CASSESGVGYNEQFF
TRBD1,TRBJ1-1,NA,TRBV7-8,TGTGCCAGCACCCCGCGGGACAGGCCCGCTGAAGCTTTCTTT,CASTPRDRPAEAFF
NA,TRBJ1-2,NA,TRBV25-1,TGTGCCAGCAGTGATCACAGGCACCGTAACTATGGCTACACCTTC,CASSDHRHRNYGYTF
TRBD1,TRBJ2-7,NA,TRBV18,TGTGCCAGCTCCCCCAGGGGGACAGGGAGCCCCTACGAGCAGTACTTC,CASSPRGTGSPYEQYF
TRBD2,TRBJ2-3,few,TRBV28,TGTGCCAGCAGTTTAGGCGGGGGGCGTGGAGATACGCAGTATTTT,CASSLGGGRGDTQYF
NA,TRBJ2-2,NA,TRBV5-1,TGCGCCAGCAGCCCGGGGGCGAACACCGGGGAGCTGTTTTTT,CASSPGANTGELFF
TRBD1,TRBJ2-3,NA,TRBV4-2,TGTGCCAGCAGCCAAGATCGGACAGGGGGTACAGATACGCAGTATTTT,CASSQDRTGGTDTQYF
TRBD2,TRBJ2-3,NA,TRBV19,TGTGCCTGTGCCCCCGGGACTACCAGCACAGATACGCAGTATTTT,CACAPGTTSTDTQYF
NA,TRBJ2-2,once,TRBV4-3,TGCGCCAGCAGCTACGAGGGGGGGGACACCGGGGAGCTGTTTTTT,CASSYEGGDTGELFF
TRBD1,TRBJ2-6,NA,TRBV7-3,TGTGCCAGCAGCTGGACAGGGGGCGAAGGACCCGGGGCCAACGTCCTGACTTTC,CASSWTGGEGPGANVLTF